This TCR beta chain comes out of a study of a mutant IDH1 vaccine in newly diagnosed glioma. Profiled with immunoSEQ multiplex PCR; TCRdb holds only in-frame clones, not every one. The sample records tens of thousands of clones, about 90% being singletons. The sample's time point: baseline, week 1 (first vaccination visit). Noted treatment: pre-vaccination baseline after standard-of-care therapy. The sequencing used PBMCs, collected from a glioma patient treated with radiotherapy, temozolomide or both. The sequence was obtained from a man in his fifties or sixties with glioma.

The CDR3 spells CASSLEQDSNQPQHF. The DNA of the CDR3 is TGTGCCAGCAGCTTGGAACAGGATAGCAATCAGCCCCAGCATTTT. The J gene is TRBJ1-5, the V gene TRBV5-8, with D perhaps matching TRBD1 (5 bases). The CDR3 length is 15 residues. Germline V gene lookup returns CDR1 SGHTS and CDR2 YDEGEE. V was cut by 0 bases and J by 0 bases, with 7 bases left in between.